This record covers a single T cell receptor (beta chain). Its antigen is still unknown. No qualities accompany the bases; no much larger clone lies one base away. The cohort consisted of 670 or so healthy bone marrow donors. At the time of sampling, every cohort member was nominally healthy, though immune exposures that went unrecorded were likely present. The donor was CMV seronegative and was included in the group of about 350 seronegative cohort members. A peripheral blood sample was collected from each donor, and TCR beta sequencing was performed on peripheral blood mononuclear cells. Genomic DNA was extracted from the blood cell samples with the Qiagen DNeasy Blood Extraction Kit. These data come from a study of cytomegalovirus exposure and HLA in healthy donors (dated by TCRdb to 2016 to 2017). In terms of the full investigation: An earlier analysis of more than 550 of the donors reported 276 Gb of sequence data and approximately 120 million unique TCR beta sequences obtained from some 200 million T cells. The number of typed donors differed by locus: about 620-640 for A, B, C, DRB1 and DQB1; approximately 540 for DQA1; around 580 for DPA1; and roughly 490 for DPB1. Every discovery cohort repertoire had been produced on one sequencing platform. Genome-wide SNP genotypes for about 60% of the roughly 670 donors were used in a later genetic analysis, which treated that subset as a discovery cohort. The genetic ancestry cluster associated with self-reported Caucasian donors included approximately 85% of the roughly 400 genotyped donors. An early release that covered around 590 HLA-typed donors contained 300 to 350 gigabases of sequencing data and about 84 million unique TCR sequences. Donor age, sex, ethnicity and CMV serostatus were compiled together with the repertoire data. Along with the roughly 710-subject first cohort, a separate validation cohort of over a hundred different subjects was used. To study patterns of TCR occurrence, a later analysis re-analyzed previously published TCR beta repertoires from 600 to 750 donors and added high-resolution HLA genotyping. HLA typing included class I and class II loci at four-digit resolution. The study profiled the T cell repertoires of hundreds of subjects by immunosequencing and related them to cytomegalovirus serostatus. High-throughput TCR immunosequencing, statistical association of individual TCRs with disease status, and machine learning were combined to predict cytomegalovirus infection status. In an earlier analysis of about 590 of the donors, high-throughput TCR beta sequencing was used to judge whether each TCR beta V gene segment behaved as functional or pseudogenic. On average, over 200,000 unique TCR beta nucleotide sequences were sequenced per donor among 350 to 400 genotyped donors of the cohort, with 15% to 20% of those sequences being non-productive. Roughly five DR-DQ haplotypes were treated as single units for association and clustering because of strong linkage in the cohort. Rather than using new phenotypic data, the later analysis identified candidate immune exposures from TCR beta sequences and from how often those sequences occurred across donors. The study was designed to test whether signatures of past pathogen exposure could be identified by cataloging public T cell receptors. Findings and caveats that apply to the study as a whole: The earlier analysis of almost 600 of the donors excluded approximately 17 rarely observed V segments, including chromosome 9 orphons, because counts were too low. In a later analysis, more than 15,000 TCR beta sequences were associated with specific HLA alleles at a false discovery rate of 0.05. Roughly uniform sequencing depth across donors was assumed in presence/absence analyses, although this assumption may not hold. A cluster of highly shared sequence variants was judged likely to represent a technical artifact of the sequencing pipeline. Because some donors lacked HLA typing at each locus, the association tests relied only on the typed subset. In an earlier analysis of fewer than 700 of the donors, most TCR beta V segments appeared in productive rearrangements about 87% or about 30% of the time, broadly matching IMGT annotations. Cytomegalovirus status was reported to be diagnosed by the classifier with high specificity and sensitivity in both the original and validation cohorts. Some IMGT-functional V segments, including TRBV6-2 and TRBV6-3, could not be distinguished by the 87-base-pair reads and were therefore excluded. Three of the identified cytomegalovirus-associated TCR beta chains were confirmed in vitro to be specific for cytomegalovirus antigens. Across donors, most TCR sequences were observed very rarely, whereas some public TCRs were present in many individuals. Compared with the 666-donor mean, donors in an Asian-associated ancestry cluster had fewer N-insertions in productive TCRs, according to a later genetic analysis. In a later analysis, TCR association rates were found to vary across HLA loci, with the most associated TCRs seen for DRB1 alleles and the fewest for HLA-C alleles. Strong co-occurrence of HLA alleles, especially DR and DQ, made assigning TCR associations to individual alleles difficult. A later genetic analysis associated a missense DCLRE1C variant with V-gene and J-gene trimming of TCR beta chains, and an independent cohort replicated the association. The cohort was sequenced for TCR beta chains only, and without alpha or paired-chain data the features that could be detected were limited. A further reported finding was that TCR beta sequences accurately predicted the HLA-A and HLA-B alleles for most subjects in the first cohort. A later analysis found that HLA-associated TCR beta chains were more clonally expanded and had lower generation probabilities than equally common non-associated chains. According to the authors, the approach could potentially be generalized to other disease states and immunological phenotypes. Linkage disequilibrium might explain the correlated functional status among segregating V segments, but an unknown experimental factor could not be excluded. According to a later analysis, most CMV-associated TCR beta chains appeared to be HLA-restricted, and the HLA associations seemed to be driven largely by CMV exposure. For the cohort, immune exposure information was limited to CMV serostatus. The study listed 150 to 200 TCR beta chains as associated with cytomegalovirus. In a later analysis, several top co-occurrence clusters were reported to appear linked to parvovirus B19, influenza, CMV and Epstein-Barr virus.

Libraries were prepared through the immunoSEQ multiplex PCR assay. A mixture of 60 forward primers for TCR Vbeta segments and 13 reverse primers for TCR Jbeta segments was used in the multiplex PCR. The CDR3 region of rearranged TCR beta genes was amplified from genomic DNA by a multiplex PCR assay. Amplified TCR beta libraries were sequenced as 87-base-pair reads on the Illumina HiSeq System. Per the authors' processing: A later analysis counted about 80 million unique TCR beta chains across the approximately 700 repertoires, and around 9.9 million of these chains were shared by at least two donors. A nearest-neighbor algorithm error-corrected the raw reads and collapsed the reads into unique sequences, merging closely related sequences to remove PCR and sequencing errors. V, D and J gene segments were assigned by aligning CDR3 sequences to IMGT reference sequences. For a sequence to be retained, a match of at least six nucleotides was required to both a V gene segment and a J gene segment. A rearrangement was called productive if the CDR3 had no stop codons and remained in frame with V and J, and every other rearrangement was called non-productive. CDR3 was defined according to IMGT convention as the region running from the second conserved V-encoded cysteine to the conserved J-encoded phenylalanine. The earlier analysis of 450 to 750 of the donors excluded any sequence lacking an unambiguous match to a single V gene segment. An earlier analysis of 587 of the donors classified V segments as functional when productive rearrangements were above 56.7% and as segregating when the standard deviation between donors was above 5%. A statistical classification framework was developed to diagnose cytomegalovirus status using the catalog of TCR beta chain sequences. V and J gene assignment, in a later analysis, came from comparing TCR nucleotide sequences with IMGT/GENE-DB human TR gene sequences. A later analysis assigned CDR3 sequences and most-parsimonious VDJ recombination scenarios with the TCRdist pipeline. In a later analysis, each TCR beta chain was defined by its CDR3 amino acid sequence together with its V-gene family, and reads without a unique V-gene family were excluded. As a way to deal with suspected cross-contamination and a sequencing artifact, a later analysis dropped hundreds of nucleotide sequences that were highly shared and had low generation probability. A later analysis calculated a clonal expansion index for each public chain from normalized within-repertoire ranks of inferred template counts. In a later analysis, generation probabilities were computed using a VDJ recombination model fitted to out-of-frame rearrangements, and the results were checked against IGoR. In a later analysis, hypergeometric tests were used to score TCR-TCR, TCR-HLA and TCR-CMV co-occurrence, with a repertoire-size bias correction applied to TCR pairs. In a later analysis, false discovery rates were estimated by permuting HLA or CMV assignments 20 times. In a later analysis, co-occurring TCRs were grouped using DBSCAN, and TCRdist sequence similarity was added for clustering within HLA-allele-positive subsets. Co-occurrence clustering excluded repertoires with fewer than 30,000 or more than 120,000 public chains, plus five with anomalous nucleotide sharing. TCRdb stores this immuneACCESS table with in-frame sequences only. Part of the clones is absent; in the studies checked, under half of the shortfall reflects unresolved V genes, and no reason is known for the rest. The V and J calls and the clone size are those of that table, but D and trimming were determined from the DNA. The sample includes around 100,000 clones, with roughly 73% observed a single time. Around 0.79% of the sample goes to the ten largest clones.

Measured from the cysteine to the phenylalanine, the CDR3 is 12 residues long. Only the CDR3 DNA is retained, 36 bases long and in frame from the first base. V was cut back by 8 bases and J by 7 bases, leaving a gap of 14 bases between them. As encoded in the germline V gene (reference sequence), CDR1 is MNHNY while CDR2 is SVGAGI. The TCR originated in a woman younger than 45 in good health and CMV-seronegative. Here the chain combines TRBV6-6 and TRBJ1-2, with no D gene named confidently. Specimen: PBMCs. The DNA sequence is TGTGCCAGCGTCTCGGTGTCTCTTGGCTACACCTTC. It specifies CASVSVSLGYTF.